This entry describes one TCR beta chain. This clone was observed a few times. Its antigen specificity is not known. Per-base quality was not reported, and no clone a single base away is much larger than it. In the prospective study, participants were about 18 to 95 years old, resided in about two dozen geographic areas of the United States, and were enrolled through a virtual design. To assign participants to cohorts, the prospective study relied on clinical history that participants themselves reported in a screening survey and a study questionnaire. For ImmuneRACE Cohort 3, a participant was defined as recovered based on two consecutive negative NP/OP PCR tests, clearance by a healthcare professional, or resolution of symptoms. Each participant in the prospective study had whole blood, serum and a nasopharyngeal or oropharyngeal swab collected by mobile phlebotomists. Additional blood draws and questionnaires over a 2-month period could optionally be provided by prospective study participants. Before DNA extraction, blood samples from the prospective study were shipped at room temperature or frozen.

The immunoSEQ Assay, a bias-controlled multiplex PCR, was used to amplify TCRbeta CDR3 regions from genomic DNA. Turning to the authors' computational methods: Nucleated cell counts per sample were estimated from amplification of reference gene primers within the assay. To quantify the absolute abundance of each unique TCRbeta CDR3 rearrangement, sequence reads were collapsed and filtered. Productive Simpson clonality was computed per sample as the square root of Simpson's diversity index over productive rearrangements. TCRdb's version of the immuneACCESS table is confined to in-frame rearrangements and falls short of the full clone set. An unresolved V gene accounts for under half of the shortfall where checked; the remainder is of unknown origin. The DNA gave D and trimming, while V, J and clone size come from that table. Counted in this sample were approximately 280,000 clones; 85% to 90% of them appeared once. Together, the top ten hold 1.5% to 2% of the sample.

This specimen belongs to a study of blood T cell repertoires in COVID-19 (dated by TCRdb to 2019 to 2021). Concerning the study at large: Collaborator samples came from the United States, Italy and Spain and covered acute and convalescent phases of COVID-19. The material from the prospective study consisted of cDNA or gDNA derived from T cells, B-cell-depleted T cells, or PBMCs. Subjects who had been exposed to COVID-19, were actively infected with it, or had recovered from it provided the deeply sampled blood TCRbeta repertoires that made up the dataset. The repertoires were made available in a free public database intended to serve as a resource for research on the immune response to SARS-CoV-2. The samples were drawn from two sources: the first 160 participants of the ongoing ImmuneRACE study, and over 1,000 subjects contributed by 6 global collaborators. Sample metadata almost always included a de-identified subject ID, COVID-19 status, age in years and sex. Where HLA class I and class II types were available, the types were taken from metadata supplied by the sample provider, not from assay-based typing.

Broad study findings and their caveats: The amount of clinical and demographic metadata varied by source and participant and was provided uncurated.

Deletion took 7 bases off V and 6 bases off J, with a span of 18 bases between the germline ends. For CDR1 and CDR2, the germline V gene (reference sequence) lists SEHNR and FQNEAQ. Spanning cysteine to phenylalanine, the CDR3 consists of 14 amino acids. Kept here is only the CDR3 DNA, which spans 42 bases and is read in frame from base 1. This clonotype was obtained from a woman in her sixties or seventies who had recovered from COVID-19. Sequenced sample: PBMCs or T cells enriched from blood (not recorded which). The rearranged chain carries TRBV7-9 and TRBJ1-1; no D segment can be confidently identified. The CDR3 sequence is CASTADTGLSEAFF. In nucleotide form, the sequence is TGTGCCAGCACCGCCGATACGGGGTTGTCTGAAGCTTTCTTT.